These T cell receptor beta chains were read from a single sample in a study of cytomegalovirus exposure and HLA in healthy donors. Some clones are missing from TCRdb's copy, which holds only in-frame ones; the method was immunoSEQ multiplex PCR. The repertoire has approximately 150,000 clones, approximately 79% of them found once; the top ten carry just under 6.5%. Source material: PBMCs. Source of these receptors: a man between 45 and 60 years old in good health and CMV-seropositive. Each CDR3 is given with its conserved first and last residue. The order of the fields is clone size, J gene, D gene, V gene, CDR3 protein, CDR3 DNA. D genes are given only for firm matches. Part of the rows lack a size; the others show once, few, many or a class for expanded clones.

clone_size: few
j_call: TRBJ2-3
d_call: TRBD2
v_call: TRBV11-2
cdr3_aa: CASSRLAGSTDTQYF
cdr3_nt: TGTGCCAGCAGCAGACTAGCGGGAAGCACAGATACGCAGTATTTT

clone_size: -
j_call: TRBJ1-1
d_call: -
v_call: TRBV2
cdr3_aa: CASSVGAPPTEAFF
cdr3_nt: TGTGCCAGCAGTGTGGGGGCTCCACCCACTGAAGCTTTCTTT

clone_size: -
j_call: TRBJ1-2
d_call: TRBD1
v_call: TRBV7-8
cdr3_aa: CASSLEGQSYGYTF
cdr3_nt: TGTGCCAGCAGCTTAGAGGGACAGAGCTATGGCTACACCTTC

clone_size: few
j_call: TRBJ2-7
d_call: -
v_call: TRBV19
cdr3_aa: CASSAVRDTGSYEQYF
cdr3_nt: TGTGCCAGTAGTGCTGTCCGGGACACCGGCTCCTACGAGCAGTACTTC

clone_size: -
j_call: TRBJ1-1
d_call: -
v_call: TRBV9
cdr3_aa: CASSKGHLPEAFF
cdr3_nt: TGTGCCAGCAGCAAAGGACATCTCCCTGAAGCTTTCTTT

clone_size: -
j_call: TRBJ2-1
d_call: -
v_call: TRBV20-1
cdr3_aa: CSPTGNEQFF
cdr3_nt: TGCAGCCCGACGGGGAATGAGCAGTTCTTC

clone_size: once
j_call: TRBJ2-7
d_call: TRBD1
v_call: TRBV2
cdr3_aa: CASSEGTGYNEQYF
cdr3_nt: TGTGCCAGCAGTGAGGGGACAGGTTATAACGAGCAGTACTTC

clone_size: -
j_call: TRBJ2-4
d_call: TRBD2
v_call: TRBV7-9
cdr3_aa: CASSGLAGVDIQYF
cdr3_nt: TGTGCCAGCAGCGGACTAGCGGGAGTCGACATTCAGTACTTC

clone_size: -
j_call: TRBJ2-1
d_call: TRBD2
v_call: TRBV29-1
cdr3_aa: CSVIGLAGNNEQFF
cdr3_nt: TGCAGCGTAATTGGACTAGCGGGGAACAATGAGCAGTTCTTC

clone_size: -
j_call: TRBJ2-7
d_call: TRBD1
v_call: TRBV7-6
cdr3_aa: CASSLAQGTGGSEQYF
cdr3_nt: TGTGCCAGCAGCTTAGCACAGGGGACAGGGGGCTCTGAGCAGTACTTC

clone_size: -
j_call: TRBJ2-6
d_call: TRBD1
v_call: TRBV6-4
cdr3_aa: CASSDVGGSTAGANVLTF
cdr3_nt: TGTGCCAGCAGTGACGTAGGGGGCAGCACGGCTGGGGCCAACGTCCTGACTTTC

clone_size: once
j_call: TRBJ2-2
d_call: -
v_call: TRBV6-5
cdr3_aa: CASSYSRGSGELFF
cdr3_nt: TGTGCCAGCAGTTACTCGAGAGGGTCCGGGGAGCTGTTTTTT

clone_size: -
j_call: TRBJ2-1
d_call: TRBD1
v_call: TRBV7-3
cdr3_aa: CASSLDRGSYNEQFF
cdr3_nt: TGTGCCAGCAGCTTAGACAGGGGATCCTACAATGAGCAGTTCTTC

clone_size: few
j_call: TRBJ1-1
d_call: -
v_call: TRBV30
cdr3_aa: CAWSRGQNTEAFF
cdr3_nt: TGTGCCTGGAGTAGGGGACAAAACACTGAAGCTTTCTTT

clone_size: -
j_call: TRBJ1-6
d_call: TRBD1
v_call: TRBV19
cdr3_aa: CASSTLDRGYNSPLHF
cdr3_nt: TGTGCCAGTAGTACCCTAGACAGGGGTTATAATTCACCCCTCCACTTT

clone_size: -
j_call: TRBJ2-7
d_call: -
v_call: TRBV28
cdr3_aa: CASRPIVRVIGYEQYF
cdr3_nt: TGTGCCAGCAGACCTATAGTCCGGGTGATCGGCTACGAGCAGTACTTC

clone_size: -
j_call: TRBJ1-5
d_call: TRBD1
v_call: TRBV5-4
cdr3_aa: CASSSDRGIGPQHF
cdr3_nt: TGTGCCAGCAGCTCCGACAGGGGAATTGGGCCCCAGCATTTT

clone_size: -
j_call: TRBJ2-3
d_call: TRBD2
v_call: TRBV7-8
cdr3_aa: CASSSILAGALTSTDTQYF
cdr3_nt: TGTGCCAGCAGCTCTATTTTAGCGGGAGCGCTTACTAGCACAGATACGCAGTATTTT

clone_size: -
j_call: TRBJ2-7
d_call: TRBD2
v_call: TRBV7-8
cdr3_aa: CASTLAGTTTYEQYF
cdr3_nt: TGTGCCAGCACTCTCGCCGGGACTACCACCTACGAGCAGTACTTC

clone_size: -
j_call: TRBJ1-3
d_call: -
v_call: TRBV4-2
cdr3_aa: CASSQVGGAQGSTIYF
cdr3_nt: TGTGCCAGCAGCCAAGTCGGAGGGGCGCAAGGAAGCACCATATATTTT

clone_size: -
j_call: TRBJ2-1
d_call: TRBD2
v_call: TRBV30
cdr3_aa: CAWSWTSGGNEQFF
cdr3_nt: TGTGCCTGGAGTTGGACTAGCGGGGGCAATGAGCAGTTCTTC

clone_size: -
j_call: TRBJ1-1
d_call: TRBD1
v_call: TRBV9
cdr3_aa: CASSHRGYTEAFF
cdr3_nt: TGTGCCAGCAGCCACAGGGGGTACACTGAAGCTTTCTTT

clone_size: -
j_call: TRBJ2-3
d_call: -
v_call: TRBV7-9
cdr3_aa: CASSLSRALAASDTQYF
cdr3_nt: TGTGCCAGCAGCTTATCCCGTGCACTAGCTGCTAGCGATACGCAGTATTTT

clone_size: few
j_call: TRBJ2-7
d_call: TRBD1
v_call: TRBV27
cdr3_aa: CASGDQGAGSYEQYF
cdr3_nt: TGTGCCAGCGGGGACCAGGGGGCGGGTTCCTACGAGCAGTACTTC

clone_size: -
j_call: TRBJ2-3
d_call: -
v_call: TRBV7-2
cdr3_aa: CASSLAGVEDTQYF
cdr3_nt: TGTGCCAGCAGCTTAGCGGGAGTGGAGGATACGCAGTATTTT

clone_size: few
j_call: TRBJ2-3
d_call: -
v_call: TRBV5-6
cdr3_aa: CASSFPTSQDTQYF
cdr3_nt: TGTGCCAGCAGCTTTCCCACTAGCCAAGATACGCAGTATTTT

clone_size: -
j_call: TRBJ2-1
d_call: -
v_call: TRBV4-1
cdr3_aa: CASSQATRDEQFF
cdr3_nt: TGCGCCAGCAGCCAGGCGACTAGAGATGAGCAGTTCTTC

clone_size: -
j_call: TRBJ1-6
d_call: -
v_call: TRBV9
cdr3_aa: CASSPGGAGSPLHF
cdr3_nt: TGTGCCAGCAGCCCCGGTGGGGCAGGTTCACCCCTCCACTTT

clone_size: -
j_call: TRBJ2-1
d_call: TRBD2
v_call: TRBV10-1
cdr3_aa: CASSEGLAGVGEQFF
cdr3_nt: TGCGCCAGCAGTGAGGGACTAGCGGGAGTTGGTGAGCAGTTCTTC

clone_size: once
j_call: TRBJ2-1
d_call: TRBD2
v_call: TRBV30
cdr3_aa: CAWSVFPAGGHVNEQFF
cdr3_nt: TGTGCCTGGAGTGTATTCCCTGCGGGAGGGCACGTCAATGAGCAGTTCTTC

clone_size: -
j_call: TRBJ2-3
d_call: TRBD2
v_call: TRBV28
cdr3_aa: CASTLWTSGTLLTDTQYF
cdr3_nt: TGTGCCAGCACCCTGTGGACTAGCGGGACACTCCTCACAGATACGCAGTATTTT

clone_size: -
j_call: TRBJ2-1
d_call: TRBD1
v_call: TRBV7-9
cdr3_aa: CASSWDGTGSYNEQFF
cdr3_nt: TGTGCCAGCAGCTGGGACGGGACAGGCTCCTACAATGAGCAGTTCTTC

clone_size: -
j_call: TRBJ2-5
d_call: TRBD2
v_call: TRBV5-1
cdr3_aa: CASSSGTSGETQYF
cdr3_nt: TGCGCCAGCAGCTCCGGGACTAGCGGGGAGACCCAGTACTTC

clone_size: -
j_call: TRBJ1-3
d_call: -
v_call: TRBV2
cdr3_aa: CASSEEPSGNTIYF
cdr3_nt: TGTGCCAGCAGTGAAGAGCCCTCTGGAAACACCATATATTTT

clone_size: -
j_call: TRBJ1-3
d_call: -
v_call: TRBV30
cdr3_aa: CAWTHSGNTIYF
cdr3_nt: TGTGCCTGGACACACTCTGGAAACACCATATATTTT

clone_size: few
j_call: TRBJ2-2
d_call: -
v_call: TRBV28
cdr3_aa: CASSLIPGSWELFF
cdr3_nt: TGTGCCAGCAGTTTAATTCCAGGATCCTGGGAGCTGTTTTTT

clone_size: once
j_call: TRBJ2-3
d_call: TRBD1
v_call: TRBV7-2
cdr3_aa: CASSQRTGGTDTQYF
cdr3_nt: TGTGCCAGCAGCCAGCGGACAGGGGGCACAGATACGCAGTATTTT

clone_size: few
j_call: TRBJ1-3
d_call: TRBD1
v_call: TRBV30
cdr3_aa: CAWSQGVSGNTIYF
cdr3_nt: TGTGCCTGGAGCCAGGGGGTCTCTGGAAACACCATATATTTT

clone_size: -
j_call: TRBJ2-1
d_call: -
v_call: TRBV13
cdr3_aa: CASSLTWRARGQFF
cdr3_nt: TGTGCCAGCAGCCTTACCTGGAGGGCCCGGGGGCAGTTCTTC

clone_size: -
j_call: TRBJ2-2
d_call: -
v_call: TRBV10-1
cdr3_aa: CASSPLTDTGELFF
cdr3_nt: TGCGCCAGCAGTCCCTTGACAGACACCGGGGAGCTGTTTTTT

clone_size: -
j_call: TRBJ2-3
d_call: TRBD2
v_call: TRBV9
cdr3_aa: CASSVDWGGDTQYF
cdr3_nt: TGTGCCAGCAGCGTAGACTGGGGGGGGGATACGCAGTATTTT

clone_size: -
j_call: TRBJ1-1
d_call: -
v_call: TRBV11-2
cdr3_aa: CASSLDGNTEAFF
cdr3_nt: TGTGCCAGCAGCTTAGACGGTAACACTGAAGCTTTCTTT

clone_size: -
j_call: TRBJ2-7
d_call: -
v_call: TRBV28
cdr3_aa: CASSFAGWEQYF
cdr3_nt: TGTGCCAGCAGTTTCGCCGGGTGGGAGCAGTACTTC